This TCR beta chain was recovered during a study of T-cell reconstitution after alpha-beta-depleted transplantation in children. Library preparation (for TCRbeta) was performed with unique molecular identifiers. TCRdb re-called the PCR reads with MiXCR, one entry per CDR3 protein. The sample comprises around 670,000 distinct CDR3 sequences, approximately 14% of which are singletons, and approximately 0.8% rests with the top ten. Overall study results and limits: Several patients had high TCRbeta diversity at day 60; it came from surviving recipient T cells and thymic progenitors. Once a year had passed after transplant, T-cell counts and diversity came mostly from newly produced T cells. Expanded graft clones, several hundred of them, were reportedly the source of alpha-beta T cells about two months after transplant.

Trimming stripped 5 bases from V and 3 bases from J, with 14 bases between. The length of the CDR3 is 14 residues. Germline values: CDR1 SGHAT, CDR2 FQNNGV. As regards this clonotype: Its matching antigen is unknown.

The sample was PBMCs, taken before TCRalphabeta/CD19-depleted stem cell transplant. This clonotype was obtained from a girl aged 2 to 9 with congenital amegakaryocytic thrombocytopenia, due to receive a stem cell transplant. This chain connects TRBV11-2 to TRBJ2-7, with D perhaps TRBD2 (6 bases). This CDR3 is CASSAQRERYEQYF. Written as DNA, the CDR3 is TGTGCCAGCAGCGCCCAACGGGAGCGCTACGAGCAGTACTTC.